The 24 T cell receptor beta chains given below trace back to one sample, sequenced in a study of cytomegalovirus exposure and HLA in healthy donors. The PCR ran on 60 Vbeta and 13 Jbeta primers. TCRdb's copy holds only in-frame clones and misses some; the assay was immunoSEQ multiplex PCR. Among about 300,000 clones listed, about nine tenths were seen once. Sequencing was done on a sample of PBMCs. The receptors originated from a man between 35 and 55 years old in good health and CMV-seropositive.

The rearrangement uses TRBV6-4 and TRBJ2-7; 8 positions agree with TRBD2. The trim removed 4 bases at V and 0 bases at J, leaving 20 bases unmatched. CDR1 and CDR2 from the germline V gene are MRHNA and SNTAGT. This CDR3 has 20 amino acids. Written as DNA, the CDR3 is TGTGCCAGCAGTGCCCACGGAGGAGCGGGGGCTAGCGGACCCTCCTACGAGCAGTACTTC. Its translation is CASSAHGGAGASGPSYEQYF.

This clone was recorded a few times. This chain uses TRBV25-1 with TRBJ2-5, with 12 bases matching TRBD2. The J call may be faulty, since TRBJ2-7 better matches the DNA end. The V gene's germline CDR1 is MGHDK and CDR2 SYGVNS. This CDR3 has 17 residues. CDR3 sequence (DNA): TGTGCCAGCAGTGTCCCGACTAGCGGGAGAGTTAGCGGCGAGCAGTACTTC. Translated: CASSVPTSGRVSGEQYF.

The chain joins TRBV4-1 to TRBJ2-5, with 7 bases fitting TRBD1. The J call is in doubt because the DNA end fits TRBJ2-7 better. The CDR3 is made up of 16 amino acids. Germline assignment: CDR1 MGHRA and CDR2 YSYEKL. The CDR3 nucleotides are TGCGCCAGCAGCCAAGAGCCGGGGCAGGGGGCCTACGAGCAGTACTTC. Amino acid sequence: CASSQEPGQGAYEQYF.

The V gene is TRBV9, the J gene TRBJ1-3; tentative D call: TRBD1 (5 bases). The CDR3 is 16 amino acids. The V gene's germline CDR1 is SGDLS and CDR2 YYNGEE. Between the trimmed V and J ends, which lost 4 bases and 2 bases, there was a span of 16 bases. The CDR3 region is CASSPRMDIPGNTIYF. The CDR3 nucleotides read TGTGCCAGCAGCCCACGGATGGACATCCCTGGAAACACCATATATTTT.

This chain links TRBV11-3 with TRBJ1-1; D gene uncertain. Germline CDR1 is SGHNT and CDR2 is YENEEA. V was trimmed by 8 bases and J by 9 bases, leaving 13 bases between them. The length of the CDR3 is 11 residues. The CDR3 spells CASGRGDKAFF. In DNA, the CDR3 is TGTGCCAGCGGGCGGGGAGATAAAGCTTTCTTT.

DNA of the CDR3: TGTGCCAGCAGCTTAGGACTAGCTAAGGATGAGCAGTTCTTC. The encoded protein is CASSLGLAKDEQFF. V and J are TRBV13 and TRBJ2-1, with a tentative D call TRBD2 (6 bases). Germline values: CDR1 PRHDT, CDR2 FYEKMQ (reference sequence). The CDR3 has 14 residues. V lost 0 bases and J 8 bases, leaving 11 bases between the germline ends.

This chain links TRBV28 with TRBJ1-2, with 8 nucleotides matching TRBD1. J was trimmed by 7 bases and V by 0 bases; bases with no gene match: 4. The germline CDR1 and CDR2 sequences are MDHEN and SYDVKM. The CDR3 has 14 residues. The CDR3 here is CASSLWDRVGGYTF. The DNA for the CDR3 is TGTGCCAGCAGTTTATGGGACAGGGTGGGTGGCTACACCTTC.

This clone is a singleton in its sample. The rearrangement joins TRBV10-1 to TRBJ2-1; 8 positions match TRBD2. With V trimmed by 4 bases and J by 0 bases, 8 bases remained unmatched. From germline, CDR1 is WNHNN and CDR2 SYGVQD (reference sequence). The CDR3 consists of 17 residues. The CDR3 spells CASSVGASGPSYNEQFF. CDR3 in DNA: TGCGCCAGCAGTGTCGGTGCTAGCGGGCCCTCCTACAATGAGCAGTTCTTC.

The chain combines TRBV9 with TRBJ2-2; no firm D call. The CDR3 consists of 17 residues. The ends were cut back, 0 bases at V and 0 bases at J, with 12 bases in the middle. Per germline, CDR1 SGDLS and CDR2 YYNGEE. DNA of the CDR3: TGTGCCAGCAGCGTAGATGTCAGGTACGCGAACACCGGGGAGCTGTTTTTT. It encodes CASSVDVRYANTGELFF.

This chain uses TRBV7-9 with TRBJ1-5, with D unclear. CDR3 length equals 14 residues. Germline V CDR1 and CDR2: SEHNR, FQNEAQ (reference sequence). V was cut by 1 base and J by 4 bases, with 8 bases left in between. CDR3 coding DNA: TGTGCCAGCAGCTTAGACAGCTTAAATCAGCCCCAGCATTTT. Translated: CASSLDSLNQPQHF.

The gene calls are TRBV2 and TRBJ2-1; 12 bases align to TRBD2. The CDR3 length is 14 residues. Germline lookup yields CDR1 SNHLY and CDR2 FYNNEI. The trim removed 4 bases at V and 8 bases at J, leaving 3 bases unmatched. The CDR3 coding sequence is TGTGCCAGCAGTGGACTAGCGGGGGCCTATGAGCAGTTCTTC. It codes for CASSGLAGAYEQFF.

The J gene is TRBJ2-5, the V gene TRBV12-5, with D maybe TRBD1 (5 bases). V shed 6 bases and J shed 7 bases, with 12 bases lying between them. The germline CDR1 and CDR2 sequences are LGHNT and FRNRAP. The CDR3 extends over 12 amino acids. CDR3 sequence: CASGAERGTQYF. CDR3 DNA sequence: TGTGCTAGTGGGGCCGAAAGGGGGACCCAGTACTTC.

The V and J genes are TRBV7-3 and TRBJ2-7; no clear D. V lost 2 bases and J lost 5, with 10 bases in between. The CDR3 is made up of 13 amino acids. Germline V gives CDR1 SGHTA, CDR2 FQGTGA. The DNA of the CDR3 is TGTGCCAGCAGCTTATATTTGGGCAACGAGCAGTACTTC. It specifies CASSLYLGNEQYF.

V gene TRBV6-1 combines with J gene TRBJ1-1; 7 bases line up with TRBD1. The CDR3 has 16 residues. J was trimmed by 0 bases and V by 3 bases; bases with no gene match: 7. Germline lookup yields CDR1 MNHNS and CDR2 SASEGT. The CDR3 sequence: CASSDWDSFLNTEAFF. Here the CDR3 DNA reads TGTGCCAGCAGTGACTGGGACAGCTTTTTGAACACTGAAGCTTTCTTT.

The V call is TRBV6-5, the J call TRBJ2-2; 10 bases agree with TRBD2. V was pared by 2 bases and J by 2 bases, with 2 bases of the junction left unmatched. This CDR3 contains 16 residues. Germline CDR1 is MNHEY and CDR2 is SVGAGI. This CDR3 is CASSYRTSGNTGELFF. CDR3 nucleotides: TGTGCCAGCAGTTACCGGACTAGCGGAAACACCGGGGAGCTGTTTTTT.

The CDR3 sequence: CASSSTGLAGGYEQYF. CDR3 coding DNA: TGTGCCAGCAGCTCCACTGGACTAGCGGGAGGGTACGAGCAGTACTTC. This chain uses TRBV13 with TRBJ2-7; 15 positions match TRBD2. The length of the CDR3 is 16 residues. From germline, CDR1 is PRHDT and CDR2 FYEKMQ (reference sequence). Trimming cost V 4 bases and J 4 bases; bases outside gene matches: 5.

The chain couples TRBV7-2 to TRBJ1-4; D is unclear. CDR1 SGHTA and CDR2 FQGNSA come from the germline V gene. Trimming took off 0 bases at V and 5 bases at J, with 4 bases between the two ends. This CDR3 is built from 13 residues. The CDR3 bases are TGTGCCAGCAGCTTAGCCGGGAATGAAAAACTGTTTTTT. As protein: CASSLAGNEKLFF.

V gene TRBV7-2 combines with J gene TRBJ2-7, with a tentative D call TRBD1 (5 bases). Germline-derived CDR1 and CDR2 are SGHTA and FQGNSA. Trimming removed 5 bases from V and 0 bases from J, with 14 bases in between. This CDR3 comprises 15 residues. DNA for the CDR3: TGTGCCAGCAGCATAAACAGGCGCCGCTCCTACGAGCAGTACTTC. Encoded protein: CASSINRRRSYEQYF.

This chain uses TRBV6-6 with TRBJ1-1; possible D gene TRBD1, 5 bases. CDR3 size: 15 residues. The V and J ends lost 8 bases and 1 base respectively, with 17 bases between them. Germline V gene data show CDR1 as MNHNY and CDR2 as SVGAGI (reference sequence). CDR3 coding DNA: TGTGCCAGCTCACACGGGGGGGGAGGGAACACTGAAGCTTTCTTT. It yields the protein CASSHGGGGNTEAFF.

The J gene is TRBJ2-7, the V gene TRBV4-3; D is unresolved. Germline V gives CDR1 LGHNA, CDR2 YSLEER. The CDR3 sequence is 13 residues long. The germline V and J ends were trimmed by 4 bases and 5 bases, with 12 bases remaining between them. DNA for the CDR3: TGCGCCAGCAGCCGGCAGGTTCAGGACGAGCAGTACTTC. Translating it yields CASSRQVQDEQYF.

This clone showed up just once. This rearrangement joins TRBV2 to TRBJ2-7; 8 bases agree with TRBD2. CDR3 length: 15 amino acids. Germline CDR1 is SNHLY and CDR2 is FYNNEI. V lost 7 bases, J lost 3 bases, and 11 bases stayed unmatched. The CDR3 sequence is CASNPRSGSFYEQYF. CDR3 nucleotides: TGTGCCAGCAACCCCCGCAGCGGGAGCTTCTACGAGCAGTACTTC. Supplemented by reference TRBV2 and TRBJ2-7, the full variable domain reads EPEVTQTPSHQVTQMGQEVILRCVPISNHLYFYWYRQILGQKVEFLVSFYNNEISEKSEIFDDQFSVERPDGSNFTLKIRSTKLEDSAMYFCASNPRSGSFYEQYFGPGTRLTVT.

This sequence joins TRBV6-1 and TRBJ1-2; TRBD1 matches 8 bases. Germline V gene data show CDR1 as MNHNS and CDR2 as SASEGT. J lost 7 bases, V lost 6 bases, and 13 bases had no gene match. There are 15 residues in the CDR3. CDR3 region: CASSSNRDRRAGYTF. The CDR3 DNA sequence: TGTGCCAGCAGCTCAAACCGGGACAGGAGAGCTGGCTACACCTTC.

This clone was recorded once. The chain couples TRBV5-1 to TRBJ1-1; D not resolved. The CDR3 sequence is 11 residues long. Trimming stripped 0 bases from V and 7 bases from J, with 4 bases between. CDR1 and CDR2 (germline): SGHRS, YFSETQ. The CDR3 protein is CASSLGLEAFF. CDR3 coding DNA: TGCGCCAGCAGCTTGGGGCTTGAAGCTTTCTTT.

J is TRBJ1-4 and V is TRBV6-4; no clear D. Trimming cost V 3 bases and J 8 bases, with 19 bases left between them. Per germline, CDR1 MRHNA and CDR2 SNTAGT. The length of the CDR3 is 16 residues. CDR3 sequence: CASSEFLDGEGEKLFF. The CDR3 nucleotides are TGTGCCAGCAGTGAATTTTTGGACGGTGAGGGCGAAAAACTGTTTTTT.